A single sample is the source of the 16 T cell receptor beta chains below, sequenced in a study of cytomegalovirus exposure and HLA in healthy donors (dated by TCRdb to about 2017). Libraries were built with the immunoSEQ multiplex PCR assay. For the multiplex PCR, a mixture combining 60 forward primers for TCR Vbeta segments and 13 reverse primers for TCR Jbeta segments was used. What TCRdb holds here is the immuneACCESS table cut down to in-frame rearrangements. Part of the clones is not present; checked against another copy, under half of the missing clones reflect an unresolved V gene, and the others are unexplained. The sample table contains tens of thousands of clones; only one count was recorded for more than 85% of them. The leading ten clones occupy about 2.5% of the sample. The sequencing input was PBMCs. The receptors shown here come from a woman aged 18-29 years in good health and CMV-seronegative.

The J gene is TRBJ2-3, the V gene TRBV7-3; the match to TRBD2 covers 9 bases. Trimming took 2 bases from V and 0 from J; bases not matched to a gene: 6. Germline V gene lookup returns CDR1 SGHTA and CDR2 FQGTGA. CDR3 size: 17 residues. This chain's CDR3 is CASSLLASGTSTDTQYF. CDR3 sequence (DNA): TGTGCCAGCAGCTTATTAGCTAGCGGGACTAGCACAGATACGCAGTATTTT. Together with reference TRBV7-3 and TRBJ2-3, the CDR3 gives the full variable domain: GAGVSQTPSNKVTEKGKYVELRCDPISGHTALYWYRQSLGQGPEFLIYFQGTGAADDSGLPNDRFFAVRPEGSVSTLKIQRTERGDSAVYLCASSLLASGTSTDTQYFGPGTRLTVL.

The rearrangement uses TRBV28 and TRBJ2-2, with a tentative D call TRBD1 (5 bases). V was trimmed by 1 base and J by 4 bases, leaving 13 bases between them. This CDR3 has 16 amino acids. Germline-derived CDR1 and CDR2 are MDHEN and SYDVKM. CDR3 sequence reads: CASSLLAGSFTGELFF. As DNA, the CDR3 is TGTGCCAGCAGTTTATTGGCAGGGTCCTTCACCGGGGAGCTGTTTTTT.

The chain recombines TRBV5-5 with TRBJ1-2; TRBD1 matches at 7 bases. Germline V gene lookup returns CDR1 SGHKS and CDR2 YYEKEE (reference sequence). The CDR3 spans 15 residues. With 4 bases clipped from V and 1 base from J, the junction kept 7 bases outside the gene matches. Written as DNA, the CDR3 is TGTGCCAGCAGCCCCCGACAGGGATATAACTATGGCTACACCTTC. Amino acids: CASSPRQGYNYGYTF.

This clone has a single count. The rearrangement links TRBV11-2 to TRBJ2-1; 8 bases are shared with TRBD2. Germline assignment: CDR1 SGHAT and CDR2 FQNNGV. Germline trimming cut 0 bases from V and 7 bases from J; bases unmatched to any gene: 20. The CDR3 runs 20 residues. The CDR3 protein is CASSLDRTSLQHLYLNEQFF. The CDR3 bases are TGTGCCAGCAGCTTAGACCGGACTAGCCTCCAACACTTATACCTTAATGAGCAGTTCTTC.

This sequence joins TRBV7-2 and TRBJ2-7; possibly TRBD1 for D (5 bases). The J call may be in error: the DNA end matches TRBJ2-5 better. The V gene's germline CDR1 is SGHTA and CDR2 FQGNSA. The CDR3 is made up of 13 amino acids. CDR3 amino acids: CASSFQGRETQYF. CDR3 DNA sequence: TGTGCCAGCAGCTTTCAGGGTCGGGAGACCCAGTACTTC.

The sample holds a few counts of this clone. V and J are TRBV5-1 and TRBJ2-5; possibly TRBD2 for D (6 bases). V lost 5 bases, J lost 3 bases, and 14 bases lay in between. The CDR3 spans 14 residues. Looked up from germline, CDR1 is SGHRS and CDR2 is YFSETQ. CDR3 sequence: CASSLMGGEETQYF. CDR3 bases: TGCGCCAGCAGTCTGATGGGCGGGGAAGAGACCCAGTACTTC.

The J gene is TRBJ2-3, the V gene TRBV6-5; 9 nucleotides align to TRBD2. Trimming took 8 bases from V and 1 from J; bases not matched to a gene: 7. Germline V lookup: CDR1 MNHEY, CDR2 SVGAGI. This CDR3 has 15 amino acids. The CDR3 loop is CASGPWTSGTDTQYF. Here the CDR3 DNA reads TGTGCCAGCGGCCCGTGGACTAGCGGCACAGATACGCAGTATTTT.

This rearrangement joins TRBV29-1 to TRBJ2-7; possible D gene TRBD1, 6 bases. The CDR3 length is 15 residues. In germline, CDR1 is SQVTM, CDR2 ANQGSEA. Trimming took off 6 bases at V and 4 bases at J, with 22 bases between the two ends. In nucleotides, the CDR3 is TGCAGCGTCGTTGGGTCACCCACAGGGCCATACGAGCAGTACTTC. This translates into CSVVGSPTGPYEQYF.

The rearrangement joins TRBV27 to TRBJ2-4, with 7 nucleotides matching TRBD2. Per the germline V gene, CDR1 is MNHEY and CDR2 is SMNVEV (reference sequence). The CDR3 sequence is 16 residues long. The trim removed 4 bases at V and 6 bases at J, leaving 12 bases unmatched. CDR3 sequence: CASSSGSSGLRNIQYF. CDR3 DNA: TGTGCCAGCAGTTCGGGCAGTAGCGGGCTAAGAAACATTCAGTACTTC.

This chain uses TRBV6-4 with TRBJ2-3; 8 nucleotides line up with TRBD2. Germline V gene data show CDR1 as MRHNA and CDR2 as SNTAGT. Trimming took 7 bases from V and 4 from J; bases not matched to a gene: 10. This CDR3 has 15 amino acids. CDR3: CASKPLAESSDTQYF. CDR3 DNA: TGTGCCAGCAAGCCACTAGCGGAGAGTTCAGATACGCAGTATTTT.

CDR3 in DNA: TGTGCCAGCAGCTTGCGGAACGGGGTTTACAATGAGCAGTTCTTC. As protein: CASSLRNGVYNEQFF. The gene calls are TRBV7-9 and TRBJ2-1, with D possibly TRBD2 on 5 matching bases. The CDR3 runs to 15 residues. CDR1 is SEHNR and CDR2 is FQNEAQ in the germline V gene (reference sequence). The V gene lost 3 bases and the J gene lost 4 bases, with 13 bases spanning the gap.

The genes are TRBV7-9 and TRBJ2-7; TRBD2 matches 7 bases. The CDR3 covers 15 residues. V was clipped by 3 bases and J by 1 base; unmatched bases: 6. The germline CDR1 and CDR2 sequences are SEHNR and FQNEAQ (reference sequence). The CDR3 spells CASSFSGRVSYEQYF. In DNA, the CDR3 is TGTGCCAGCAGCTTTAGTGGGAGGGTTTCCTACGAGCAGTACTTC.

The chain is built from TRBV28 and TRBJ1-1; 8 bases line up with TRBD1. From germline, CDR1 is MDHEN and CDR2 SYDVKM. With 4 bases clipped from V and 3 bases from J, the junction kept 10 bases outside the gene matches. CDR3 length: 16 amino acids. CDR3 bases: TGTGCCAGCAGTTCGGCCCGCAGGGGGCGCGACACTGAAGCTTTCTTT. Protein sequence: CASSSARRGRDTEAFF.

The chain combines TRBV29-1 with TRBJ2-7; D gene unclear. There are 12 residues in the CDR3. Deletions cut 3 bases from V and 9 bases from J, with 15 bases between. Germline CDR1 is SQVTM and CDR2 is ANQGSEA. The CDR3 region is CSVEVSQAGQYF. CDR3 in DNA: TGCAGCGTTGAGGTTTCCCAGGCCGGGCAGTACTTC.

The chain has TRBV14 and TRBJ2-7; no clear D gene. Per the germline V gene, CDR1 is SGHDN and CDR2 is FVKESK. There are 13 residues in the CDR3. Trimming cost V 1 base and J 4 bases, with 8 bases left between them. The CDR3 DNA is TGTGCCAGCAGCCAAGTATCCCGTTACGAGCAGTACTTC. Amino acids: CASSQVSRYEQYF.

This clone showed up just once. The chain couples TRBV5-1 to TRBJ2-5; D call uncertain. The V end lost 2 bases, the J end lost 1 base, and 12 bases lay between the germline ends. Germline-derived CDR1 and CDR2 are SGHRS and YFSETQ. The length of the CDR3 is 15 residues. This CDR3 is CASSFSGGSQETQYF. The CDR3 DNA is TGCGCCAGCAGCTTTTCCGGTGGTTCCCAAGAGACCCAGTACTTC.